This T cell receptor (beta chain) originates from a study of Graves' ophthalmopathy and Graves' hyperthyroidism. Study as a whole: At the time of initial diagnosis and before any treatment, peripheral blood was collected.

The trim removed 5 bases at V and 3 bases at J, leaving 6 bases unmatched. This CDR3 spans 13 amino acids. Germline assignment: CDR1 SQVTM and CDR2 ANQGSEA. The authors amplified TCR beta CDR3 regions, and they did so from RNA transcripts for repertoire sequencing. An opening RT-PCR round employed HTBI primers and preceded a second-round multiplex PCR. TCRdb re-called the multiplex PCR reads with MiXCR, one entry per CDR3 protein. The sample has almost 750,000 distinct CDR3 sequences; 40% are singletons. Sequenced: peripheral blood. This chain joins TRBV29-1 and TRBJ1-2; TRBD1 matches 7 bases. The sequence derives from an adult man with Graves' ophthalmopathy. CDR3 region: CSVYRGPDYGYTF. The CDR3 coding sequence is TGCAGCGTTTACAGGGGTCCGGACTATGGCTACACCTTC.